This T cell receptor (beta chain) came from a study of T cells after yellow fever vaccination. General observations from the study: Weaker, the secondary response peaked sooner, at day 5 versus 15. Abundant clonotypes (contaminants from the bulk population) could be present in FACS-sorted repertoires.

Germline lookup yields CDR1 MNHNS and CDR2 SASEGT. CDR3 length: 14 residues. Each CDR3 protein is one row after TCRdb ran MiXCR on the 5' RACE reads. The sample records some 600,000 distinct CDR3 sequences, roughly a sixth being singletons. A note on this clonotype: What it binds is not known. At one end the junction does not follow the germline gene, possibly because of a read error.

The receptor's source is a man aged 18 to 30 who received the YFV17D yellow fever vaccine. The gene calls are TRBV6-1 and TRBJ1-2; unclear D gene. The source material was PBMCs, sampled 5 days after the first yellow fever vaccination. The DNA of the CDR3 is TGTGCCAGCGGATCACGGGAACTTAACTATGGCTTCACCTTC. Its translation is CASGSRELNYGFTF.